Each of the 8 T cell receptor beta chains below was sequenced from the same sample in a study of cytomegalovirus exposure and HLA in healthy donors. It was with 60 Vbeta and 13 Jbeta primers that the PCR ran. The data were produced by immunoSEQ multiplex PCR, yet TCRdb's version contains in-frame clones alone and is incomplete. The sample contains around 100,000 clones, approximately 81% of which appear only once. Sequencing was carried out using PBMCs. Every receptor here comes from a young woman in good health and CMV-seropositive.

The chain combines TRBV5-1 with TRBJ2-5, with 7 bases identical to TRBD1. The junction had 11 bases not matched to a gene; V was cut back by 4 bases and J by 2 bases. The CDR3 is made up of 16 amino acids. Germline-derived CDR1 and CDR2 are SGHRS and YFSETQ. CDR3 sequence: CASSPMTGYSQETQYF. In DNA form, the CDR3 reads TGCGCCAGCAGCCCTATGACAGGGTACTCGCAAGAGACCCAGTACTTC. Full variable domain (rest looked up from reference TRBV5-1 and TRBJ2-5): KAGVTQTPRYLIKTRGQQVTLSCSPISGHRSVSWYQQTPGQGLQFLFEYFSETQRNKGNFPGRFSGRQFSNSRSEMNVSTLELGDSALYLCASSPMTGYSQETQYFGPGTRLLVL.

The CDR3 DNA sequence: TGTGCCGGCCAGGATAGCAATCAGCCCCAGCATTTT. It codes for CAGQDSNQPQHF. This chain joins TRBV6-6 and TRBJ1-5; D call uncertain. The germline CDR1 and CDR2 sequences are MNHNY and SVGAGI (reference sequence). Deletions cut 11 bases from V and 0 bases from J, with 8 bases between. This CDR3 is 12 amino acids long.

This sequence joins TRBV7-9 and TRBJ2-3, with D possibly matching TRBD1 (5 bases). Trimming cost V 1 base and J 4 bases, with 18 bases left between them. The CDR3 covers 17 residues. Germline lookup yields CDR1 SEHNR and CDR2 FQNEAQ (reference sequence). CDR3 DNA sequence: TGTGCCAGCAGCTTAGGGGGCTGGACACCTTACTCAGATACGCAGTATTTT. Its protein is CASSLGGWTPYSDTQYF.

This chain connects TRBV5-1 to TRBJ2-2; 7 bases align to TRBD2. This CDR3 contains 16 residues. Trimming took 2 bases from V and 0 from J; bases not matched to a gene: 4. Germline V gives CDR1 SGHRS, CDR2 YFSETQ. Here the CDR3 reads CASSLTGTTNTGELFF. The CDR3 DNA sequence: TGCGCCAGCAGCTTAACCGGGACTACGAACACCGGGGAGCTGTTTTTT.

The chain recombines TRBV7-9 with TRBJ1-2; 7 bases match TRBD1. The CDR3 covers 15 residues. Trimming removed 4 bases from V and 1 base from J; junction bases left unmatched: 6. Germline CDR1 reads SEHNR; CDR2 reads FQNEAQ (reference sequence). The CDR3 loop reads CASSSRQGGNYGYTF. The CDR3 DNA is TGTGCCAGCAGCTCGCGACAGGGTGGTAACTATGGCTACACCTTC. Variable domain in full (rest from reference TRBV7-9 and TRBJ1-2): DTGVSQNPRHKITKRGQNVTFRCDPISEHNRLYWYRQTLGQGPEFLTYFQNEAQLEKSRLLSDRFSAERPKGSFSTLEIQRTEQGDSAMYLCASSSRQGGNYGYTFGSGTRLTVV.

The chain combines TRBV6-5 with TRBJ1-3; D remains ambiguous. The germline CDR1 and CDR2 sequences are MNHEY and SVGAGI. This CDR3 spans 15 amino acids. With 0 bases removed from V and 1 base from J, the gap between germline ends came to 7 bases. This CDR3 reads CASSYSPGSGNTIYF. The DNA of the CDR3 is TGTGCCAGCAGTTACTCGCCGGGGTCTGGAAACACCATATATTTT.

V is TRBV27 and J is TRBJ2-2; D gene ambiguous. Per the germline V gene, CDR1 is MNHEY and CDR2 is SMNVEV (reference sequence). V shed 5 bases and J shed 4 bases, with 8 bases lying between them. The CDR3 contains 13 residues. The CDR3 reads CASSPRVTGELFF. DNA of the CDR3: TGTGCCAGCAGTCCCCGTGTCACCGGGGAGCTGTTTTTT.

This rearrangement joins TRBV10-1 to TRBJ2-7; TRBD2 matches 11 bases. V was pared by 9 bases and J by 5 bases, with 9 bases of the junction left unmatched. Germline CDR1 is WNHNN and CDR2 is SYGVQD (reference sequence). This CDR3 comprises 14 residues. The CDR3 nucleotides are TGCGCCAGTTCTACTAGCGGGGGCGTCGACGAGCAGTACTTC. Translating gives CASSTSGGVDEQYF.